This T cell receptor (beta chain) emerged from a study of T cell responses to AZD1222 COVID-19 vaccine. Overall study findings and caveats: It was only a handful of AZD1222 recipients who were seropositive at baseline. Dominant CD4 TCR responses targeted spike regions 160-218 and 743-854.

Germline V gene data show CDR1 as SGHRS and CDR2 as YFSETQ. CDR3 length equals 15 residues. V shed 0 bases and J 8 bases; nucleotides not matched to a gene: 6. The repertoire was sequenced with immunoSEQ multiplex PCR; TCRdb's copy has only in-frame clones and lacks some. The table shows 150,000 to 200,000 clones, with under 95% occurring only once. As for this clone: Its cognate antigen is unknown.

This sequence was found in an adult in good health. The chain uses TRBV5-1 and TRBJ1-2; TRBD1 agrees at 11 bases. Specimen: peripheral blood, collected on day 0 of MenACWY control vaccination. This CDR3 reads CASSLEGQGARGYTF. As DNA, the CDR3 is TGCGCCAGCAGCTTGGAAGGACAGGGGGCGCGGGGCTACACCTTC.